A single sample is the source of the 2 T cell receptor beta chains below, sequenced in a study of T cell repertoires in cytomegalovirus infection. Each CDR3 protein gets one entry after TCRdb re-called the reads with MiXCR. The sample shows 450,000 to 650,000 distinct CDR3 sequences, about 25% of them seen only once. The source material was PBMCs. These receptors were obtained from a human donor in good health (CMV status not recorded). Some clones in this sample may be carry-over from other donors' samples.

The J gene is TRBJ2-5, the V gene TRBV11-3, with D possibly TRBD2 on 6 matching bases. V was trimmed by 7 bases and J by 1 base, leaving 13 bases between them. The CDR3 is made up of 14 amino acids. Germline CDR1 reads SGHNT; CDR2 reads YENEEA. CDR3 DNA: TGTGCCAGCACCCCGCGGGGCGTCCAAGAGACCCAGTACTTC. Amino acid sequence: CASTPRGVQETQYF. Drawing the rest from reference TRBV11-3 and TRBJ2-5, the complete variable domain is EAGVVQSPRYKIIEKKQPVAFWCNPISGHNTLYWYLQNLGQGPELLIRYENEEAVDDSQLPKDRFSAERLKGVDSTLKIQPAELGDSAVYLCASTPRGVQETQYFGPGTRLLVL.

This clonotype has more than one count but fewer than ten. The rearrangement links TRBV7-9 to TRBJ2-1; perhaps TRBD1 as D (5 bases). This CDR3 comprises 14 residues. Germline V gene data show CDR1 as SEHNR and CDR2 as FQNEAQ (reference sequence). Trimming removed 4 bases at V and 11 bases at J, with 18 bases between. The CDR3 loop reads CASSSPLGHYKQFF. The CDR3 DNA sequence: TGTGCCAGCAGCTCTCCCCTCGGACACTATAAGCAGTTCTTC.